The TCR beta chain described here comes from a study of blood T cell repertoires in COVID-19. On the study more broadly: The samples span acute and convalescent COVID-19 from the United States, Italy and Spain. Sample material is recorded as cDNA or gDNA derived from T cells, B-cell-depleted T cells, or PBMCs.

This table comes from immunoSEQ multiplex PCR, and its TCRdb copy is limited to in-frame clones, with some not included. Of a few hundred thousand clones listed, around 85% were seen once; the top ten hold 0.7% to 0.9%. Germline V CDR1 and CDR2: MDHEN, SYDVKM. The CDR3 loop spans 12 amino acids. Patients at the Seattle site were enrolled during active infection and followed longitudinally. The receptor was derived from a human donor with COVID-19, enrolled during active disease. The donor label of this sample is uncertain. This chain joins TRBV28 and TRBJ1-4; TRBD1 aligns across 8 bases. Input material: peripheral blood. The chain's CDR3 is CGSGGLSEKLFF. CDR3 coding DNA: TGTGGGTCAGGGGGCCTTAGTGAAAAACTGTTTTTT. Together with reference TRBV28 and TRBJ1-4, the CDR3 gives the full variable domain: DVKVTQSSRYLVKRTGEKVFLECVQDMDHENMFWYRQDPGLGLRLIYFSYDVKMKEKGDIPEGYSVSREKKERFSLILESASTNQTSMYLCGSGGLSEKLFFGSGTQLSVL.